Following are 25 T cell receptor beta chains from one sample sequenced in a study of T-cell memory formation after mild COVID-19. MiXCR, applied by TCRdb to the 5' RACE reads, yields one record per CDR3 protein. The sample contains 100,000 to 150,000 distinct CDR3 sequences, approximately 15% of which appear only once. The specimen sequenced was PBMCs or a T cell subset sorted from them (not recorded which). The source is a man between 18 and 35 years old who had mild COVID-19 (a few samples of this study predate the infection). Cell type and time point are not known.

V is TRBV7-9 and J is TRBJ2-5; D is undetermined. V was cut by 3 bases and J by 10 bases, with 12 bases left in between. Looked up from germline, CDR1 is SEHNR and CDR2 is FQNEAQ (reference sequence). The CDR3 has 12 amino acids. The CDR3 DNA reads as TGTGCCAGCAGCTTGAACCCCTGGGTCCAGTACTTC. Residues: CASSLNPWVQYF.

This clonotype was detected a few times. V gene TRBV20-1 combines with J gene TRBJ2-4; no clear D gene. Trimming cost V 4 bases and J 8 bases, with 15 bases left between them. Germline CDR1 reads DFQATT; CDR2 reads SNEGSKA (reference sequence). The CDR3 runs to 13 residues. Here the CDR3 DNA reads TGCAGTGCTACGCTACAACAGACACACATTCAGTACTTC. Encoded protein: CSATLQQTHIQYF.

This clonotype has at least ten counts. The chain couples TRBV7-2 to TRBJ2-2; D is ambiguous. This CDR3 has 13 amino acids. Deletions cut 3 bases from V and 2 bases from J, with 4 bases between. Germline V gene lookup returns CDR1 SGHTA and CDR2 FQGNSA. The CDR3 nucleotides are TGTGCCAGCAGCTTTGGAAACACCGGGGAGCTGTTTTTT. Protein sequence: CASSFGNTGELFF.

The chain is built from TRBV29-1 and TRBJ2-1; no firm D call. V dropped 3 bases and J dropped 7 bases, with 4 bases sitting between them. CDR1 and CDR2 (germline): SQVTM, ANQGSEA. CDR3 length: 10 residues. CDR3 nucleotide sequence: TGCAGCGTTGACTTGAATGAGCAGTTCTTC. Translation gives CSVDLNEQFF.

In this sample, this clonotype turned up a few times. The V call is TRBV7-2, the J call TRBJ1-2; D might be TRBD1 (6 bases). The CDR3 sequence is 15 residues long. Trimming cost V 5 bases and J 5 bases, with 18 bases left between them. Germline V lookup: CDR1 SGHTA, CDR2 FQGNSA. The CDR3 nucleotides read TGTGCCAGCAGCCTAGTTGGAGGGCAGGGGTATGGCTACACCTTC. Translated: CASSLVGGQGYGYTF.

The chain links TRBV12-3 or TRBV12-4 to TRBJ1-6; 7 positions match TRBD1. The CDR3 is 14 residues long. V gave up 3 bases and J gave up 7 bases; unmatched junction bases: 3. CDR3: CASSFGQVNSPLHF. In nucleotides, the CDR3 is TGTGCCAGCAGTTTTGGACAGGTGAATTCACCCCTCCACTTT.

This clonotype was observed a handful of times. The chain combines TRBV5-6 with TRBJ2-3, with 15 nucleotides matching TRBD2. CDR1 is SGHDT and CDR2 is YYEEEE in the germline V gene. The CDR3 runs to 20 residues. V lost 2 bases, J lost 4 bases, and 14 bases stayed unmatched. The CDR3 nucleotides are TGTGCCAGCAGCTTCTCTTCAGGACTAGCGGGGGGGCTCGTCGCAGATACGCAGTATTTT. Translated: CASSFSSGLAGGLVADTQYF.

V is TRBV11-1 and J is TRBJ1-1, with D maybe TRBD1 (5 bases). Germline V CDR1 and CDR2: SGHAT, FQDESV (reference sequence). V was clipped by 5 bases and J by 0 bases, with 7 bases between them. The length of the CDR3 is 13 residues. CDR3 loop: CASSRTLNTEAFF. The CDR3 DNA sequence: TGTGCCAGCAGCCGGACATTGAACACTGAAGCTTTCTTT.

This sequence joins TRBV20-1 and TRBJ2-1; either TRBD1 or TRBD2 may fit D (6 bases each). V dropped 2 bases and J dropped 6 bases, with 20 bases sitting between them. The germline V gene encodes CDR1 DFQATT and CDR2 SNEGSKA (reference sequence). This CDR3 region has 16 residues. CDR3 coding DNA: TGCAGTGCTAGACTTGGTTCGGGGGCCCGGGCCAATGAGCAGTTCTTC. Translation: CSARLGSGARANEQFF.

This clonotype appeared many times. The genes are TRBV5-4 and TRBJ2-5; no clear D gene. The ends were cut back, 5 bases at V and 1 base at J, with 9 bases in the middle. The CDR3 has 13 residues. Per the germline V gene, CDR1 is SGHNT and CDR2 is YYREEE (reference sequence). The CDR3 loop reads CASSPAGQETQYF. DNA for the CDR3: TGTGCCAGCAGTCCCGCAGGCCAAGAGACCCAGTACTTC.

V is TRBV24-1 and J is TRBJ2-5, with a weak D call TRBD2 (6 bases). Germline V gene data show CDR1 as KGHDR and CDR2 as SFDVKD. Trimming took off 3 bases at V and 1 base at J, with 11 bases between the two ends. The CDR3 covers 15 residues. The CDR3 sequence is CATSDARGFQETQYF. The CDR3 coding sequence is TGTGCCACCAGTGATGCGCGGGGCTTCCAAGAGACCCAGTACTTC.

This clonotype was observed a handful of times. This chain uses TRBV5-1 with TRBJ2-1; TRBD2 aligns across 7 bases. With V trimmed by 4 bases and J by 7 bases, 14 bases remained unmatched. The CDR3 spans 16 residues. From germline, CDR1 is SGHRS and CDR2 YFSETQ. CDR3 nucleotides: TGCGCCAGCAGCCCGACGGGGGGACTGAGTAATAATGAGCAGTTCTTC. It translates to CASSPTGGLSNNEQFF.

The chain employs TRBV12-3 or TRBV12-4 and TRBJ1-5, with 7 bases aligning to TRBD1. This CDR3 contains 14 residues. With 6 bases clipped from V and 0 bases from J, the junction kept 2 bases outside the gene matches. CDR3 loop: CASSRGFSNQPQHF. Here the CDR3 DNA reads TGTGCCAGCAGCAGGGGGTTTAGCAATCAGCCCCAGCATTTT.

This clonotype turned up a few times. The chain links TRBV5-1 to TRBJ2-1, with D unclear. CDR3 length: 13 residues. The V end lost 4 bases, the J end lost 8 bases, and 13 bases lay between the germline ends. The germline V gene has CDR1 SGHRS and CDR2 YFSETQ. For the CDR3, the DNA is TGCGCCAGCAGCGACCCGCCGGGCGATGAGCAGTTCTTC. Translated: CASSDPPGDEQFF.

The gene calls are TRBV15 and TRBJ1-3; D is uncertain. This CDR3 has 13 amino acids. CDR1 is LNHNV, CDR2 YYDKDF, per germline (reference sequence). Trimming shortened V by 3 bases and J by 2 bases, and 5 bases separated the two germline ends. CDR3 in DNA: TGTGCCACCAGCAGTTCCCCTGGAAACACCATATATTTT. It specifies CATSSSPGNTIYF.

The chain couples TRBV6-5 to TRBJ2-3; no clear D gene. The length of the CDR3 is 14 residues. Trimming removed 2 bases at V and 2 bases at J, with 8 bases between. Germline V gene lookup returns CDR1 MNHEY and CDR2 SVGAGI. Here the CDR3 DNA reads TGTGCCAGCAGTTACGCTCCAAACACAGATACGCAGTATTTT. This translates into CASSYAPNTDTQYF.

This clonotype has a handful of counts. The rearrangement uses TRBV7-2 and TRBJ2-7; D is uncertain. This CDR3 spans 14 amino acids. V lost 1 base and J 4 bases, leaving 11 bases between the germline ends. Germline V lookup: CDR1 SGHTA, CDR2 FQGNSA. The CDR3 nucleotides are TGTGCCAGCAGCTTAGGGGGTATTCGGTACGAGCAGTACTTC. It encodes CASSLGGIRYEQYF.

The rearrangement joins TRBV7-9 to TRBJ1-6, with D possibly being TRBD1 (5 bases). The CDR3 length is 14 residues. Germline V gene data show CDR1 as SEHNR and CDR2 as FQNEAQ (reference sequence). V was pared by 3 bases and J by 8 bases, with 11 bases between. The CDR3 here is CASSLRQGDSPLHF. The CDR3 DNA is TGTGCCAGCAGCTTGCGGCAGGGTGATTCACCCCTCCACTTT.

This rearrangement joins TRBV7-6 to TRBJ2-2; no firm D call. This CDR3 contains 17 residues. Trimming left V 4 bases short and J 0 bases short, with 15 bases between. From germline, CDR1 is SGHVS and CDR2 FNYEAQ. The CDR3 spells CASSSRVVSPNTGELFF. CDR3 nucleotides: TGTGCCAGCAGCTCAAGAGTGGTTAGCCCGAACACCGGGGAGCTGTTTTTT. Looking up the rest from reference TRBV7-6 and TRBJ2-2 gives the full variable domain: GAGVSQSPRYKVTKRGQDVALRCDPISGHVSLYWYRQALGQGPEFLTYFNYEAQQDKSGLPNDRFSAERPEGSISTLTIQRTEQRDSAMYRCASSSRVVSPNTGELFFGEGSRLTVL.

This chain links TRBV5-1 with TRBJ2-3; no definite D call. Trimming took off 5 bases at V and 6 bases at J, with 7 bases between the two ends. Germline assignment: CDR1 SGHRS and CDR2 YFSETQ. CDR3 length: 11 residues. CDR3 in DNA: TGCGCCAGCAGGGCGAGGGATACGCAGTATTTT. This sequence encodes CASRARDTQYF. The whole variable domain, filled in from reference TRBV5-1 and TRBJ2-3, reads KAGVTQTPRYLIKTRGQQVTLSCSPISGHRSVSWYQQTPGQGLQFLFEYFSETQRNKGNFPGRFSGRQFSNSRSEMNVSTLELGDSALYLCASRARDTQYFGPGTRLTVL.

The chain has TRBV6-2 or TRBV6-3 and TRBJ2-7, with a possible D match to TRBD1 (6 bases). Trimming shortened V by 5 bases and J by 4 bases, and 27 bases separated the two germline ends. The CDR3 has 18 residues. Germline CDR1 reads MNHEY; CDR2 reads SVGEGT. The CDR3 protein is CASSTLLSLSTGPYEQYF. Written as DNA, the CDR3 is TGTGCCAGCAGTACCTTGCTCTCTCTTTCGACAGGCCCTTACGAGCAGTACTTC.

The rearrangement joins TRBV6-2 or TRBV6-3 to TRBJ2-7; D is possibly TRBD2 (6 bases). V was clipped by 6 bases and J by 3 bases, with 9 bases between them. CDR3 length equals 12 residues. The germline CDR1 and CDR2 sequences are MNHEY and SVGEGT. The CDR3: CASSRLGYEQYV. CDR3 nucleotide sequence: TGTGCCAGCAGCAGACTAGGCTACGAGCAGTACGTC.

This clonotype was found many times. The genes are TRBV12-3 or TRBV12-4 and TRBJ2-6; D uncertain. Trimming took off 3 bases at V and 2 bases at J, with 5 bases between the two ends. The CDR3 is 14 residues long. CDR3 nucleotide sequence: TGTGCCAGCAGTTTCAAGACTGGGGCCAACGTCCTGACTTTC. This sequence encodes CASSFKTGANVLTF.

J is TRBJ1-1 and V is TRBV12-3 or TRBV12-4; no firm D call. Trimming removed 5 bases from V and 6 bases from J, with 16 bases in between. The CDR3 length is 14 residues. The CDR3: CASSRRTRRPEAFF. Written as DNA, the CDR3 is TGTGCCAGCAGTCGGCGGACCCGGCGGCCTGAAGCTTTCTTT.

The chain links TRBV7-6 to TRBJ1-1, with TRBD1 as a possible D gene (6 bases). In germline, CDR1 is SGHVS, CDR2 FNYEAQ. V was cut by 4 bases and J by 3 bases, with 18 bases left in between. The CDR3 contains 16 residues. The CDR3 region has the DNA TGTGCCAGCAGCTCCTTCAGGGGTACTGGTCACACTGAAGCTTTCTTT. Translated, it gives CASSSFRGTGHTEAFF.